This T cell receptor (beta chain) appears in the sequencing data of a study of T cell changes during pregnancy in multiple sclerosis. Libraries were prepared by immunoSEQ multiplex PCR; TCRdb keeps only in-frame clonotypes and omits some of them. The sample consists of about 65,000 clones, around 92% of them appearing once. The origin of this receptor is a female donor in good health, enrolled as a control in a pregnancy study. Sequenced here: CD8+ T cells from peripheral blood mononuclear cells, sampled in the third trimester of pregnancy.

The CDR3 loop reads CASRAGQGTYEQYF. The DNA of the CDR3 is TGTGCCAGCAGAGCGGGACAGGGGACCTACGAGCAGTACTTC. The genes are TRBV27 and TRBJ2-7; 10 bases align to TRBD1. The CDR3 has 14 amino acids. Trimming at V came to 6 bases and at J to 2 bases, leaving 4 bases not matched to a gene. The germline V gene encodes CDR1 MNHEY and CDR2 SMNVEV (reference sequence).